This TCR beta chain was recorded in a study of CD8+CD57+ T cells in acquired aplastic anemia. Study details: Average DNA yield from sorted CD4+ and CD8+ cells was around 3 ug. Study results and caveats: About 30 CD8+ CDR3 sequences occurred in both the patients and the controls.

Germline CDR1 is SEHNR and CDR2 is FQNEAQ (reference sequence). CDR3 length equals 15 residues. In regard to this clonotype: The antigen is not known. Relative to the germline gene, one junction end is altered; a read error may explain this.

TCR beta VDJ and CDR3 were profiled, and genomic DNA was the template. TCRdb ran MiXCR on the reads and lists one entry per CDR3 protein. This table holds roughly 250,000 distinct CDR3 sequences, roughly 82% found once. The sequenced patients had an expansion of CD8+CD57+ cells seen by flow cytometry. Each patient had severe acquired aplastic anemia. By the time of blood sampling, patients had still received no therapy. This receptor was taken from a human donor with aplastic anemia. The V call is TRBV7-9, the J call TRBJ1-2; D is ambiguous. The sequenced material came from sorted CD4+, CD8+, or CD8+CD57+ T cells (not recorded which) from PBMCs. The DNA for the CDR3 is TGTGCCAGCAGCTTCACACTACGGCGGCCCTATGTCTACACCTTC. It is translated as CASSFTLRRPYVYTF.